These 19 T cell receptor beta chains share one sample of origin, sequenced in a study of CD4 T cells in relation to SARS-CoV-2 and coronaviruses (dated by TCRdb to the early 2020s). The library came from the immunoSEQ multiplex PCR assay. TCRdb mirrors the immuneACCESS table, restricted to in-frame sequences. Some clones are absent from its copies; in checked studies, under half trace to an unresolved V gene, and the reason for the others is unknown. This sample has tens of thousands of clones in its table, and nearly 85% of those were observed once. Around 1.2% of the sample is in the top ten clones. These receptors lack a known antigen. Sequenced material: naive CD4+ T cells from PBMCs, cultured in vitro. Interpreted using the paper, the cell subset or site label stands for: naive CD4+ T cells isolated by negative enrichment. The receptor set was obtained from an adult with COVID-19.

The chain employs TRBV4-2 and TRBJ2-2; D unresolved. V was pared by 0 bases and J by 0 bases, with 8 bases between. The germline V gene has CDR1 LGHNA and CDR2 YNFKEQ. This CDR3 comprises 16 residues. CDR3 sequence: CASSQERIANTGELFF. CDR3 sequence (DNA): TGTGCCAGCAGCCAAGAGCGGATCGCGAACACCGGGGAGCTGTTTTTT.

This chain connects TRBV2 to TRBJ2-1; D is unclear. The CDR3 sequence is 13 residues long. V gave up 6 bases and J gave up 9 bases, with 15 bases separating them. The germline gives CDR1 SNHLY, CDR2 FYNNEI. For the CDR3, the DNA is TGTGCCAGCAGAGTCGTGTTTAAGGGTGAGCAGTTCTTC. Its protein is CASRVVFKGEQFF.

This sequence joins TRBV24-1 and TRBJ1-2, with a weak D call TRBD1 (6 bases). The CDR3 has 17 residues. The ends were cut back, 3 bases at V and 7 bases at J, with 23 bases in the middle. The germline CDR1 and CDR2 sequences are KGHDR and SFDVKD. CDR3 DNA: TGTGCCACCAGTGATCCAAGACTATCACCGGGGGCGGGTGGCTACACCTTC. Translating it yields CATSDPRLSPGAGGYTF.

This clone was observed a single time. Other nucleotide sequences in the sample specify the same CDR3. This rearrangement joins TRBV9 to TRBJ2-7; 7 nucleotides agree with TRBD2. V lost 1 base to trimming and J lost 1 base; unmatched junction nucleotides: 2. The germline V gene encodes CDR1 SGDLS and CDR2 YYNGEE. The CDR3 runs to 14 residues. Written as DNA, the CDR3 is TGTGCCAGCAGCGTATCGGGGGGTTCCTACGAGCAGTACTTC. This translates into CASSVSGGSYEQYF. The full variable domain, its missing parts supplied by reference TRBV9 and TRBJ2-7, is DSGVTQTPKHLITATGQRVTLRCSPRSGDLSVYWYQQSLDQGLQFLIQYYNGEERAKGNILERFSAQQFPDLHSELNLSSLELGDSALYFCASSVSGGSYEQYFGPGTRLTVT.

V and J are TRBV6-2 or TRBV6-3 and TRBJ2-7; 9 bases fit TRBD1. Germline V gene sequence: CDR1 MNHEY, CDR2 SVGEGT. The junction had 8 bases not matched to a gene; V was cut back by 4 bases and J by 4 bases. The CDR3 is 15 residues long. The CDR3, as DNA: TGTGCCAGCAGTTCGGACAGGGGCCGCGGGTACGAGCAGTACTTC. It encodes CASSSDRGRGYEQYF.

The chain employs TRBV27 and TRBJ2-7; D could derive from TRBD1 or TRBD2 (5 bases each). This CDR3 contains 18 residues. Germline CDR1 MNHEY, CDR2 SMNVEV (reference sequence). Trimming shortened V by 6 bases and J by 2 bases, and 26 bases separated the two germline ends. The CDR3: CASSPRRGPNTLAYEQYF. Here the CDR3 DNA reads TGTGCCAGCAGCCCCCGCCGGGGCCCTAACACTTTAGCCTACGAGCAGTACTTC.

The rearrangement joins TRBV27 to TRBJ1-6; 10 nucleotides match TRBD1. J was trimmed by 8 bases and V by 5 bases; bases with no gene match: 3. There are 14 residues in the CDR3. The germline V gene has CDR1 MNHEY and CDR2 SMNVEV (reference sequence). CDR3 sequence: CASSPGTGDSPLHF. CDR3 DNA: TGTGCCAGCAGTCCCGGGACAGGGGATTCACCCCTCCACTTT.

This clone showed up just once. The chain has TRBV2 and TRBJ2-1, with 7 bases fitting TRBD2. Germline values: CDR1 SNHLY, CDR2 FYNNEI. The CDR3 spans 13 residues. The trim removed 1 base at V and 12 bases at J, leaving 6 bases unmatched. In DNA, the CDR3 is TGTGCCAGCAGTGAAGAGGCGGGAGCCGGGCAGTTCTTC. This translates into CASSEEAGAGQFF.

CDR3 loop: CASSQRERSSYEQYF. In DNA, the CDR3 is TGTGCCAGCAGCCAGAGAGAGAGGAGCTCCTACGAGCAGTACTTC. The chain has TRBV3-1 (or the pseudogene TRBV3-2) and TRBJ2-7; D not certain. The CDR3 loop spans 15 amino acids. Germline assignment: CDR1 LGHDT and CDR2 YNNKEL (reference sequence). The V end lost 3 bases, the J end lost 0 bases, and 12 bases lay between the germline ends.

This chain connects TRBV28 to TRBJ2-5; no definite D call. This CDR3 has 15 residues. Looked up from germline, CDR1 is MDHEN and CDR2 is SYDVKM. With 5 bases removed from V and 5 bases from J, the gap between germline ends came to 18 bases. The DNA for the CDR3 is TGTGCCAGCAGTCCTATCTGGACGCCAATTGAGACCCAGTACTTC. Protein sequence: CASSPIWTPIETQYF. The full variable domain, in which reference TRBV28 and TRBJ2-5 provide the parts outside the CDR3, is DVKVTQSSRYLVKRTGEKVFLECVQDMDHENMFWYRQDPGLGLRLIYFSYDVKMKEKGDIPEGYSVSREKKERFSLILESASTNQTSMYLCASSPIWTPIETQYFGPGTRLLVL.

This clone was recorded once. The chain employs TRBV29-1 and TRBJ2-2, with TRBD2 matching 9 bases. The ends lost 2 bases at V and 6 bases at J; junction bases unmatched: 1. Per the germline V gene, CDR1 is SQVTM and CDR2 is ANQGSEA. The length of the CDR3 is 13 residues. In nucleotides, the CDR3 is TGCAGCGTTGAAAAGCGGGAGGCCGGGGAGCTGTTTTTT. Amino acids: CSVEKREAGELFF.

The V gene is TRBV9, the J gene TRBJ2-1; no firm D call. Germline-derived CDR1 and CDR2 are SGDLS and YYNGEE. V dropped 3 bases and J dropped 5 bases, with 9 bases sitting between them. The CDR3 is 13 amino acids. In DNA form, the CDR3 reads TGTGCCAGCAGCGCCCAGACGGACAATGAGCAGTTCTTC. This codes for CASSAQTDNEQFF.

The genes are TRBV19 and TRBJ2-7; TRBD2 might be the D (6 bases). V dropped 3 bases and J dropped 0 bases, with 9 bases sitting between them. Germline CDR1 LNHDA, CDR2 SQIVND (reference sequence). The CDR3 extends over 14 amino acids. The CDR3 region has the DNA TGTGCCAGTAGTATCGGCGGGAACTCCTACGAGCAGTACTTC. This gives the protein CASSIGGNSYEQYF.

The chain employs TRBV5-4 and TRBJ1-2; a weak D match, TRBD1 (6 bases). CDR1 and CDR2 (germline): SGHNT, YYREEE (reference sequence). The CDR3 consists of 15 residues. Trimming stripped 4 bases from V and 1 base from J, with 14 bases between. In DNA, the CDR3 is TGTGCCAGCAGCCTCGGACAGACTGGTAACTATGGCTACACCTTC. This sequence encodes CASSLGQTGNYGYTF.

CDR3 nucleotides: TGCGCCAGCAGCCATGTATGGGACAGGGGGCGAGAGACCCAGTACTTC. It is translated as CASSHVWDRGRETQYF. The V gene is TRBV4-1, the J gene TRBJ2-5; 12 bases map to TRBD1. V lost 3 bases and J lost 4; bases outside the gene matches: 6. The CDR3 covers 16 residues. Germline values: CDR1 MGHRA, CDR2 YSYEKL.

V and J are TRBV9 and TRBJ2-2; a possible D gene is TRBD2 (6 bases). This CDR3 is built from 18 residues. V was cut by 1 base and J by 1 base, with 17 bases left in between. From germline, CDR1 is SGDLS and CDR2 YYNGEE. The CDR3 spells CASSVSPLGGVNTGELFF. The CDR3, as DNA: TGTGCCAGCAGCGTATCCCCCTTGGGGGGAGTGAACACCGGGGAGCTGTTTTTT.

The chain employs TRBV6-5 and TRBJ2-2; D not resolved. CDR3 size: 15 residues. Germline CDR1 reads MNHEY; CDR2 reads SVGAGI. V was pared by 8 bases and J by 0 bases, with 13 bases between. The CDR3 nucleotides are TGTGCCAGCTCCCCTATGGGGACGAACACCGGGGAGCTGTTTTTT. Protein product: CASSPMGTNTGELFF.

This clone has just a few counts. This sequence joins TRBV3-1 (or the pseudogene TRBV3-2) and TRBJ1-1, with no clear D. Germline values: CDR1 LGHDT, CDR2 YNNKEL (reference sequence). V lost 0 bases and J lost 8, with 10 bases in between. The CDR3 loop spans 13 amino acids. The CDR3 loop reads CASSQEGGTEAFF. CDR3 nucleotides: TGTGCCAGCAGCCAAGAGGGAGGAACCGAAGCTTTCTTT.

The V call is TRBV18, the J call TRBJ2-5; TRBD1 agrees at 7 bases. This CDR3 contains 14 residues. V lost 4 bases, J lost 4 bases, and 6 bases stayed unmatched. Germline assignment: CDR1 KGHSH and CDR2 LQKENI. CDR3 protein: CASSHGQAGETQYF. CDR3 DNA sequence: TGTGCCAGCTCACACGGACAGGCGGGAGAGACCCAGTACTTC.